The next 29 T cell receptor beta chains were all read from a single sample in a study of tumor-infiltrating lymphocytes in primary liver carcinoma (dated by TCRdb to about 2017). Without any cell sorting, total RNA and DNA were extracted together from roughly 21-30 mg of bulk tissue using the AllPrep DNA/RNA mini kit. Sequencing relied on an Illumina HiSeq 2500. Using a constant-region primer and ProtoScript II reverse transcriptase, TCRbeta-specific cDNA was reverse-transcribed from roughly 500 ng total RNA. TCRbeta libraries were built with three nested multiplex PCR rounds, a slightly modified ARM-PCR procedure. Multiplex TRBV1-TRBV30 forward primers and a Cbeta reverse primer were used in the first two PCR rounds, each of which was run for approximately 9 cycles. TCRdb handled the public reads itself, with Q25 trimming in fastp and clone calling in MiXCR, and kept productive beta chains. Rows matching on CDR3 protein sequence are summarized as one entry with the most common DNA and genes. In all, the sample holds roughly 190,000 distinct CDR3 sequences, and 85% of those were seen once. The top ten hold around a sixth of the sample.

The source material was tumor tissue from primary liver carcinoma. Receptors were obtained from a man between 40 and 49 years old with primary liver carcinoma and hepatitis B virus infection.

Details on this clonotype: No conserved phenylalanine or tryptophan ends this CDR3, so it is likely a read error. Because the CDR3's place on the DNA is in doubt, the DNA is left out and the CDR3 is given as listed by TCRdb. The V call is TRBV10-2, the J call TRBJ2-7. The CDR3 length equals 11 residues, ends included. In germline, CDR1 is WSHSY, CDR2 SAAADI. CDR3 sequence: CASGESHEQYL.

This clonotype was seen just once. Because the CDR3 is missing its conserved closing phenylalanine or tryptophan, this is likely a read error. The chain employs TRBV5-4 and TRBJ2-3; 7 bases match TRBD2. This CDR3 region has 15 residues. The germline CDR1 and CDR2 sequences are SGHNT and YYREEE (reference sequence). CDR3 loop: CASSLGLAATDTQYS. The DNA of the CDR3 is TGTGCCAGCAGCTTGGGGCTAGCGGCCACAGATACACAGTATTCT.

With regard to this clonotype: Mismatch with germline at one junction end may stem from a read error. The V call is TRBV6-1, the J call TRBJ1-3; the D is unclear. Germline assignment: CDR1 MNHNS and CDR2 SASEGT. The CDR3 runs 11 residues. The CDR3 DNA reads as TGTGTCAGCATCATTGGAAACACCATATATTTT. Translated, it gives CVSIIGNTIYF.

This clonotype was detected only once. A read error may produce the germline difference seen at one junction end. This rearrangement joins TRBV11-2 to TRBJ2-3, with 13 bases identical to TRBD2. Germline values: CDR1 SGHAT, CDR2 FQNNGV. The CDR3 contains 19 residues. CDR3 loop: CASTLVRLAGGPIADTQYF. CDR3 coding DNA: TGTGCCAGCACCTTAGTCAGACTAGCGGGAGGACCGATCGCGGATACGCAGTATTTT.

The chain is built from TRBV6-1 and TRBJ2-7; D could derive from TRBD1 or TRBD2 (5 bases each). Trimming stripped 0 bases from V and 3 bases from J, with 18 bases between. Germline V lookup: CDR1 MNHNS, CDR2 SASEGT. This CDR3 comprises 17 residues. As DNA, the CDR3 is TGTGCCAGCAGTGAAGCGTGGGGGAGACTGGCGGTCTACGAGCAGTACTTC. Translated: CASSEAWGRLAVYEQYF.

The CDR3, as DNA: TGCACCGGCAGCCTCGAAGGGACAGCAGCTTACGAGCAGTACTTC. It specifies CTGSLEGTAAYEQYF. The chain combines TRBV4-3 with TRBJ2-7, with TRBD1 identical over 7 bases. The CDR3 is 15 residues long. Germline V gives CDR1 LGHNA, CDR2 YSLEER.

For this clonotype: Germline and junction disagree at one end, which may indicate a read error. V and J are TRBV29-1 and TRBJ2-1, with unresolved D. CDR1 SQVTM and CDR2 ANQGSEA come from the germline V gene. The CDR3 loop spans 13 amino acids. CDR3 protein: CSVAKPSYNKQFF. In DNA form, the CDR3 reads TGCAGCGTTGCGAAGCCCTCCTACAATAAGCAGTTCTTC.

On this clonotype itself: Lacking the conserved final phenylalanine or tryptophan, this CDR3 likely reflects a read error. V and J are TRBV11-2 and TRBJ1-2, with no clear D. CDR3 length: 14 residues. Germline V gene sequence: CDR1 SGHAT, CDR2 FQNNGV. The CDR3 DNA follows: TGTGCCAGCAGCTTAGATCGAGCAGCTTATGTCTACACCTCC. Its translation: CASSLDRAAYVYTS.

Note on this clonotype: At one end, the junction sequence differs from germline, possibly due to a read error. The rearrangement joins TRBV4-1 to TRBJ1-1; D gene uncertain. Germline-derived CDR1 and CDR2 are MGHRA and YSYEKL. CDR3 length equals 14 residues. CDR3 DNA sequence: TGCGCCAACAGCCAAGCCCCGCGGGCGGGTGAAGCTTTCTTT. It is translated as CANSQAPRAGEAFF.

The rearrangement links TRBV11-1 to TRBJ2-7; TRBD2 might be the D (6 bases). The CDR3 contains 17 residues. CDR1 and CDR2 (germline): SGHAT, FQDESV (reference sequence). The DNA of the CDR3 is TGTCCCAACAGCCTAGGGCCGGAGGGTGAAAGCTCCTACGAGCAGTACTTC. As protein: CPNSLGPEGESSYEQYF.

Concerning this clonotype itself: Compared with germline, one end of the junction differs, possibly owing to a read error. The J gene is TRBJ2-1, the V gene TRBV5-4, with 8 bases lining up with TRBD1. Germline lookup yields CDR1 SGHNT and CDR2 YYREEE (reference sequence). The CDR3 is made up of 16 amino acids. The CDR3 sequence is CASNPGGQGRSGEHFF. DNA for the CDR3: TGTGCCAGCAACCCGGGTGGACAGGGTAGGTCTGGTGAGCATTTCTTC.

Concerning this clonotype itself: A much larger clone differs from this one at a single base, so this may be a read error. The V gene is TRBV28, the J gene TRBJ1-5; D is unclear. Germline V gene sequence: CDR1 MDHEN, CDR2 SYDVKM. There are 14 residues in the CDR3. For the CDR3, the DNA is TGTGCCAGCAATATGTGGAATGGCAATCAGCCCCAGCAGTTT. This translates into CASNMWNGNQPQQF.

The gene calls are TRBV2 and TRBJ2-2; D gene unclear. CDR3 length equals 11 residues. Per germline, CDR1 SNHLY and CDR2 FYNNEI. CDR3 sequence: CVSSFSGELFF. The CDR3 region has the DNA TGTGTTAGCAGTTTTTCCGGGGAGCTGTTTTTT.

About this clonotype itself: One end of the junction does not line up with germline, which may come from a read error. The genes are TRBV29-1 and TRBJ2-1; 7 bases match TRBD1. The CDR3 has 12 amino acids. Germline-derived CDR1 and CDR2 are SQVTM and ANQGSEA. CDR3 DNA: TGTAGCGTTAAAGTCCCGGGACAGTTGCAGCTCTTC. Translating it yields CSVKVPGQLQLF.

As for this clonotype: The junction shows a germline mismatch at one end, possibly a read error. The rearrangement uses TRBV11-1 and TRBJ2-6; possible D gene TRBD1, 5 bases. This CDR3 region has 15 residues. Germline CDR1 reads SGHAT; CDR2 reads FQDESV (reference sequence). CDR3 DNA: TGTGCCAGCAGCTTGGGCCTAGTTGGGGCCAACGTCTTGACTTTC. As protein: CASSLGLVGANVLTF.

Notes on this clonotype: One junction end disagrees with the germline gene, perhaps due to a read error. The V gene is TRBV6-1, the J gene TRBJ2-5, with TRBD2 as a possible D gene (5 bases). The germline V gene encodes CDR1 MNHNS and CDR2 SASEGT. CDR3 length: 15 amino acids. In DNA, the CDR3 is TGTGCCAGCAGTGAAATACTAGGGAGCCAAGAGACCCATTGCTTC. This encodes CASSEILGSQETHCF.

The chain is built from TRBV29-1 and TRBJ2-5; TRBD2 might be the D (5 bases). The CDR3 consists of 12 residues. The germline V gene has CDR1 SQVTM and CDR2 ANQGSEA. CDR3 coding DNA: TGCAGTGTTCTGACAAGCGGAGATACCCAGTACTTC. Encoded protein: CSVLTSGDTQYF.

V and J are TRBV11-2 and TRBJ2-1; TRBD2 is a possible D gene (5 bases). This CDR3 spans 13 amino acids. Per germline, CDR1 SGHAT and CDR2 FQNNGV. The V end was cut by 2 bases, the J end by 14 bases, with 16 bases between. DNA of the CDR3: TGTGCCAGCAGCTTATTGACCAGTTGGGAGAAGTTCTTC. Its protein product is CASSLLTSWEKFF.

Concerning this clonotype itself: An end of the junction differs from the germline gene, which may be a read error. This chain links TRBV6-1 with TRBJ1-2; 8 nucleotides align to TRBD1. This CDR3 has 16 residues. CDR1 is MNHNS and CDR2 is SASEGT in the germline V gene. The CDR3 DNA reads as TGTGTCAGCAGTGAAGGAATTCTGACAGGGGTCAGTGACTACACCTTC. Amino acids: CVSSEGILTGVSDYTF.

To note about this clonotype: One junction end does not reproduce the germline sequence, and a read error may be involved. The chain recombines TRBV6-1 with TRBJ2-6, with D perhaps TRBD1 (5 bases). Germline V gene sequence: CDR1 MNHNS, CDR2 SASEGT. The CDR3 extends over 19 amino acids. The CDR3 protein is CASSESWGRVSSGANLLTF. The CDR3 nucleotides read TGTGCCAGCAGTGAATCCTGGGGCAGAGTGTCCTCTGGGGCCAACCTCCTGACTTTC.

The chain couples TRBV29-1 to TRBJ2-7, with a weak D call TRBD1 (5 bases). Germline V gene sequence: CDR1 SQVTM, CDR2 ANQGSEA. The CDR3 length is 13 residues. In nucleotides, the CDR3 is TGCATCCTGACAGTTCCCCTCTCCTACGAGCAGTACTTC. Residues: CILTVPLSYEQYF.

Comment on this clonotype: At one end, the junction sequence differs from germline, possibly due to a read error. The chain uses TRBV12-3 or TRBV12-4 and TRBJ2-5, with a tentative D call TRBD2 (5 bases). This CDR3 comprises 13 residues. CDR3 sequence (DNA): TGTGCCAGCAGTTTAGTAGTGGGAGAGACCCAGTGCTTC. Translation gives CASSLVVGETQCF.

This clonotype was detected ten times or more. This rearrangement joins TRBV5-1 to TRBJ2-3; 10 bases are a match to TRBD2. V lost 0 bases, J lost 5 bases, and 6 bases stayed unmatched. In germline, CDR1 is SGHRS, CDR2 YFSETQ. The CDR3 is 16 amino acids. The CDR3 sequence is CASSLAPSGSGDTQYF. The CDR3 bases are TGCGCCAGCAGCTTGGCACCTAGCGGGAGTGGAGATACGCAGTATTTT.

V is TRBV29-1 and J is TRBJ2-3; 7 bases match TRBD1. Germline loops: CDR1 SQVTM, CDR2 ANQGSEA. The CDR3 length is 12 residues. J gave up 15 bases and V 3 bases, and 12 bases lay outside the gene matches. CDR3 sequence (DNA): TGCAGCGTTGATGCCAAGGGGGCTACGCGCTATTTT. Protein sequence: CSVDAKGATRYF.

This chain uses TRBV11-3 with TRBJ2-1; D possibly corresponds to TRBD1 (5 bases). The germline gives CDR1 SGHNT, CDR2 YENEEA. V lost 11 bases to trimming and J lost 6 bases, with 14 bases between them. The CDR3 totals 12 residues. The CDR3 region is CADSLTANEQFF. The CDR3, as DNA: TGTGCCGACAGCTTAACTGCCAATGAGCAGTTCTTC.

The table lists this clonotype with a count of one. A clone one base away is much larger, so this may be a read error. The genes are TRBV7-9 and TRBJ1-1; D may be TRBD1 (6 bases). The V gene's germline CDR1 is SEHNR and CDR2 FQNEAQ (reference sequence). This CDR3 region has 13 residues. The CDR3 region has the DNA TGTGCCAGCAGCTCAGGCAGGGGCACTGAAGCTTCCTTT. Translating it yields CASSSGRGTEASF.

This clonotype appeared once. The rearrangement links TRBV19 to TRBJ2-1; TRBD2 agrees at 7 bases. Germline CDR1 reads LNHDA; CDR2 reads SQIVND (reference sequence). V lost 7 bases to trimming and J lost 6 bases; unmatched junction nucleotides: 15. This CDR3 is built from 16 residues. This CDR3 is CASTPHEAGRTNEQFF. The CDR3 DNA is TGTGCCAGTACACCCCATGAAGCGGGAAGGACCAATGAGCAGTTCTTC.

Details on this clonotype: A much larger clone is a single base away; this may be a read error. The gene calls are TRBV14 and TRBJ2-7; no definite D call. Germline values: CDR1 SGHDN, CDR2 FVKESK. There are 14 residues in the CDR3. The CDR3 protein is CAGSLRALPAEQYF. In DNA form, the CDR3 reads TGTGCCGGCAGCCTTCGAGCTCTCCCGGCCGAGCAGTACTTC.

The CDR3 sequence: CAISESSVYIDTQYF. CDR3 coding DNA: TGTGCCATCAGTGAATCAAGCGTGTACATAGATACGCAGTATTTT. The chain combines TRBV10-3 with TRBJ2-3; D not certain. From germline, CDR1 is ENHRY and CDR2 SYGVKD. The CDR3 sequence is 15 residues long. Trimming removed 3 bases at V and 5 bases at J, with 15 bases between.